Sequencing of this T cell receptor (beta chain) was carried out in a study of Tregs in tolerant kidney transplant recipients. The CDR3 has 12 amino acids. Per the germline V gene, CDR1 is SQVTM and CDR2 is ANQGSEA. The J segment lost 3 bases and the V segment lost 7 bases, leaving 4 bases of the junction unmatched. General study results and limits: For some patients, primers changed over time, blocking nucleotide-level comparison. The small number of patients limits these findings pending further validation. Biological reproducibility was not directly addressed, but technical replication error appeared minimal.

Recipients received nonmyeloablative bone marrow transplants from related graft donors, with transient mixed chimerism. Thawed PBMCs were FACS-sorted into unstimulated CD4+CD25+CD127- regulatory T cells, CD4+CD25- non-regulatory cells, CD4 and CD8 cells. Worth noting for this clone: The antigen remains unidentified.

Data came from immunoSEQ multiplex PCR; TCRdb stores just in-frame clones and leaves some out. The sample comprises tens of thousands of clones, roughly 90% of which are singletons, and about 1.6% rests with the top ten. The chain joins TRBV29-1 to TRBJ1-1, with 8 nucleotides matching TRBD1. Material: CD4+ T cells from blood (PBMCs), obtained 24 months after the transplant. This TCR derives from a human patient who received a combined kidney and bone marrow transplant. Among the T cells, some may be from the graft donor. In DNA, the CDR3 is TGCAGCGGCACAGGGGGGTACACTGAAGCTTTCTTT. Translation: CSGTGGYTEAFF.